This T cell receptor beta chain was sequenced for a study of blood T cell repertoires in COVID-19. Original handling: How many nucleated cells were present was estimated from reference gene primer amplification. Measured with immunoSEQ multiplex PCR; TCRdb has only the in-frame clones, and not every one. V and J calls and clone size come straight from that table; D and trimming were deduced from the DNA. The sample lists 300,000 or so clones, 70% to 90% occurring once. Per germline, CDR1 LGHDT and CDR2 YNNKEL (reference sequence). This CDR3 region has 13 residues. The V gene lost 0 bases and the J gene lost 8 bases, with 10 bases spanning the gap.

The clonotype originates from a woman aged 25 to 39 who had recovered from COVID-19. This chain links TRBV3-1 (or the pseudogene TRBV3-2) with TRBJ1-2; D not certain. Sequencing was performed on peripheral blood. The CDR3 DNA sequence: TGTGCCAGCAGCCAAGAGTCGAGCGGGGGCTACACCTTC. This sequence encodes CASSQESSGGYTF.